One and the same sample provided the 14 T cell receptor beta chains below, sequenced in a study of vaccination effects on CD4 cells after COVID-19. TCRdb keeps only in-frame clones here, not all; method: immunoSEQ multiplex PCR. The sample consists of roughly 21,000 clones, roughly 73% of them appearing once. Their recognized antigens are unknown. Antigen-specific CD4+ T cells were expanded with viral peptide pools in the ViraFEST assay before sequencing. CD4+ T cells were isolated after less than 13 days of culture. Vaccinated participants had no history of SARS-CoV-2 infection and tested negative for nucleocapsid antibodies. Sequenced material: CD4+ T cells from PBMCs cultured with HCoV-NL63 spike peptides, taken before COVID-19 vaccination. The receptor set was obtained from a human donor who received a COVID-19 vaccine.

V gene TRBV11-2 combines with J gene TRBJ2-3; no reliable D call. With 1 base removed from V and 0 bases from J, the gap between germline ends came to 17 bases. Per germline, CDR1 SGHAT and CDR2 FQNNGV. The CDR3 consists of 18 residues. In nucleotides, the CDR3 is TGTGCCAGCAGCTTAGGAGCGATAGCAGCACGAAGCACAGATACGCAGTATTTT. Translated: CASSLGAIAARSTDTQYF.

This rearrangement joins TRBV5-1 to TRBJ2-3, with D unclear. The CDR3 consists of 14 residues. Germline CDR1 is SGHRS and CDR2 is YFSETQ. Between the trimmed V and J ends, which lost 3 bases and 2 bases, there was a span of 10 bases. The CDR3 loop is CASSWGENTDTQYF. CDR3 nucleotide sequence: TGCGCCAGCAGCTGGGGTGAAAACACAGATACGCAGTATTTT. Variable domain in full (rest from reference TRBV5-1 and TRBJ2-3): KAGVTQTPRYLIKTRGQQVTLSCSPISGHRSVSWYQQTPGQGLQFLFEYFSETQRNKGNFPGRFSGRQFSNSRSEMNVSTLELGDSALYLCASSWGENTDTQYFGPGTRLTVL.

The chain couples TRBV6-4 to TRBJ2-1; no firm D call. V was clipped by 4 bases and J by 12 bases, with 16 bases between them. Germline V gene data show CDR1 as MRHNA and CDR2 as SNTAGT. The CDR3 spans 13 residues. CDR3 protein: CASSARPMDGQFF. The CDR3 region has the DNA TGTGCCAGCAGTGCGAGACCCATGGATGGGCAGTTCTTC.

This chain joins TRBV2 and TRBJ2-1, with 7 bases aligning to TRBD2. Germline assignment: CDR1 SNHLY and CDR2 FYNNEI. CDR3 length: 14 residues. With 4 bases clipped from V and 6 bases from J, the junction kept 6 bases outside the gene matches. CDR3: CASSALAASNEQFF. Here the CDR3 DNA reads TGTGCCAGCAGTGCCCTAGCGGCTTCCAATGAGCAGTTCTTC.

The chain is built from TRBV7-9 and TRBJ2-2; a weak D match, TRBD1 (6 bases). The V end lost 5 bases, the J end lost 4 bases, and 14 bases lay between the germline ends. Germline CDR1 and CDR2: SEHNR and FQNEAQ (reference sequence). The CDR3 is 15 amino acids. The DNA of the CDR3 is TGTGCCAGCAGCGCAGGGGCAGGGTCCACCGGGGAGCTGTTTTTT. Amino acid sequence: CASSAGAGSTGELFF.

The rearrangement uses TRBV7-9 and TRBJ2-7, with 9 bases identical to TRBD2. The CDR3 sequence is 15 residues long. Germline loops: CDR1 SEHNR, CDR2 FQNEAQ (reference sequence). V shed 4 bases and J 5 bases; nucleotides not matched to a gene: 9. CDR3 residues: CASSSAGGRGNEQYF. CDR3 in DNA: TGTGCCAGCAGCTCGGCGGGCGGGAGGGGGAACGAGCAGTACTTC. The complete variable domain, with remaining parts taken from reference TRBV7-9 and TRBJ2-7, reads DTGVSQNPRHKITKRGQNVTFRCDPISEHNRLYWYRQTLGQGPEFLTYFQNEAQLEKSRLLSDRFSAERPKGSFSTLEIQRTEQGDSAMYLCASSSAGGRGNEQYFGPGTRLTVT.

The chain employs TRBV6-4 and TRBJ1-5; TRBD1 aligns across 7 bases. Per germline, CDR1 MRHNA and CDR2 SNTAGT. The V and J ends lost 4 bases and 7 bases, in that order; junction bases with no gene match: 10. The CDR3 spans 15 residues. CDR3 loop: CASSVGQWGDQPQHF. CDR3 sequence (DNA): TGTGCCAGCAGTGTGGGACAGTGGGGGGACCAGCCCCAGCATTTT.

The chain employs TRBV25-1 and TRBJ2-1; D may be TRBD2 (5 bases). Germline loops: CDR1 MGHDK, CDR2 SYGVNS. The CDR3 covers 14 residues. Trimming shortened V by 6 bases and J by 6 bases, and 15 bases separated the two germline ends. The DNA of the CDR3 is TGTGCCAGCAGCCTACTCGAGGGCCTCAATGAGCAGTTCTTC. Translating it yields CASSLLEGLNEQFF.

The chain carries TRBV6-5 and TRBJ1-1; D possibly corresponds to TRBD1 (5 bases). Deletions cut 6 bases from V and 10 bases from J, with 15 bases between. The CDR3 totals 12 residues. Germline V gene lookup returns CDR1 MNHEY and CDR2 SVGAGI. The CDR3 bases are TGTGCCAGCAGGGACTGGGGGTTGGTAGCTTTCTTT. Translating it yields CASRDWGLVAFF.

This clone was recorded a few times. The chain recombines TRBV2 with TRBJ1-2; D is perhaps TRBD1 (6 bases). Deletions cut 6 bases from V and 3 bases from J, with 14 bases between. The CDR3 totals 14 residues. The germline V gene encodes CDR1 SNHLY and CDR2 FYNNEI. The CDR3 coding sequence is TGTGCCAGCAGCGCACAGGGAAGGGACTATGGCTACACCTTC. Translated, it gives CASSAQGRDYGYTF.

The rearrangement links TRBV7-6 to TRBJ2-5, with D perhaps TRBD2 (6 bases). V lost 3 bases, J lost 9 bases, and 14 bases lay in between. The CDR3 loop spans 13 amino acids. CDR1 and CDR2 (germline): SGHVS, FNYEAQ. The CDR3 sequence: CASSLGRREAQYF. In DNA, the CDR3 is TGTGCCAGCAGCTTGGGGCGTAGGGAGGCCCAGTACTTC.

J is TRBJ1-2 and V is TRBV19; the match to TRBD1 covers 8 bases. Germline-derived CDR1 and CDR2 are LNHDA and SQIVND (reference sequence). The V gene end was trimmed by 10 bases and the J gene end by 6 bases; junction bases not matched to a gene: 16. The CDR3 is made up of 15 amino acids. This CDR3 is CATYRAGGSPDGYTF. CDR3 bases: TGTGCCACCTATCGGGCAGGGGGCAGCCCCGATGGCTACACCTTC. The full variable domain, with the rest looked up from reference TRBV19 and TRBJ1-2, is DGGITQSPKYLFRKEGQNVTLSCEQNLNHDAMYWYRQDPGQGLRLIYYSQIVNDFQKGDIAEGYSVSREKKESFPLTVTSAQKNPTAFYLCATYRAGGSPDGYTFGSGTRLTVV.

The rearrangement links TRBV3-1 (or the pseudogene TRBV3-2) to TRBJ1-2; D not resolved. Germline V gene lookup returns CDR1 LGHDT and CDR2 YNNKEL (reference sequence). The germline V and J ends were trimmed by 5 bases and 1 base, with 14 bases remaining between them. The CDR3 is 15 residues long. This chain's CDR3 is CASSATGIHNYGYTF. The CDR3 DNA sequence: TGTGCCAGCAGCGCAACCGGCATTCATAACTATGGCTACACCTTC.

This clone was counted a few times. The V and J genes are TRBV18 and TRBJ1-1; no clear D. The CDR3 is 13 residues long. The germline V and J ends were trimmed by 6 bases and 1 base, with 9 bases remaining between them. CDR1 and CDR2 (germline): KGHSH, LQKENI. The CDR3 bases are TGTGCCAGCTCGCCGGCCGGGAACACTGAAGCTTTCTTT. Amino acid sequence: CASSPAGNTEAFF.